These T cell receptor beta chains were read from a single sample in a study of blood T cells in healthy people across ages. TCRdb analysed the 5' RACE reads with MiXCR anew, one entry per CDR3 protein. The sample shows about 780,000 distinct CDR3 sequences, about 47% of them seen only once. Sequencing was carried out using blood. The source is a man older than 75 in good health. CDR3s include the opening cysteine and the closing phenylalanine or tryptophan.

j_call v_call cdr3_aa
TRBJ2-5 TRBV29-1 CSAQNNPSIDEQYF
TRBJ1-4 TRBV7-6 CASTIGGSEKLFF
TRBJ2-5 TRBV20-1 CSARDGGGRQETQYF
TRBJ1-6 TRBV28 CASSPTGTALRSPLHF
TRBJ2-2 TRBV12-3/TRBV12-4 CASSRRTNTGELFF
TRBJ2-1 TRBV29-1 CSGASGGSSYNEQFF
TRBJ2-5 TRBV7-8 CASSSILAGGGETQYF
TRBJ1-3 TRBV7-9 CASSFPPVSGNTIYF
TRBJ1-4 TRBV29-1 CSVGERSGEKLFF
TRBJ1-4 TRBV12-3/TRBV12-4 CASSDRDRASELFF
TRBJ2-1 TRBV5-1 CASSPGTLHNEQFF
TRBJ1-5 TRBV6-1 CASSEGQNHQPQHF
TRBJ2-3 TRBV5-1 CASSIWGTSEDTQYF
TRBJ1-2 TRBV28 CASAVDRNYGYTF
TRBJ2-7 TRBV7-7 CASSLAGGAGEQYF
TRBJ2-1 TRBV4-1 CASSQGEAGTYNEQFF
TRBJ2-1 TRBV20-1 CSAGPTSGELGEQFF
TRBJ1-5 TRBV3-1 CASSPQGVSNQPQHF
TRBJ2-2 TRBV5-1 CASSLAGQGATGELFF
TRBJ2-7 TRBV28 CASSLHRQGGEQYF
TRBJ2-1 TRBV12-3/TRBV12-4 CASSSSAFLNEQFF
TRBJ2-3 TRBV29-1 CSVGGQGSDTQYF
TRBJ1-2 TRBV27 CASSLSPRGGWGYTF
TRBJ2-3 TRBV5-1 CASSLKGQGSDTQYF
TRBJ2-7 TRBV6-6 CASSYTEAYNEQYF
TRBJ2-5 TRBV24-1 CATSDSQGAWETQYF
TRBJ2-3 TRBV4-1 CASSRQLAGRDTQYF
TRBJ2-5 TRBV20-1 CSASFPLGVSVETQYF
TRBJ2-3 TRBV7-3 CASATGDSSTDTQYF
TRBJ2-1 TRBV7-9 CASSVVGLAGLNEQFF
TRBJ2-3 TRBV7-8 CASSLVPTGMITDTQYF
TRBJ2-1 TRBV9 CASSVGPALHEQFF
. TRBV7-9 CASTLNPGHTAEQYF
TRBJ1-5 TRBV6-5 CASSYSTRESYSNQPQHF
TRBJ2-3 TRBV11-2 CASSLRASGITDTQYF
TRBJ2-7 TRBV9 CASSPEGTSGYEQYF
TRBJ2-2 TRBV28 CASIGGSGELFF
TRBJ1-2 TRBV6-2/TRBV6-3 CASNGGGYGYTF
TRBJ2-5 TRBV7-9 CASSQGDSSQETQYF
TRBJ2-1 TRBV4-2 CASSQVASSGYNEQFF
TRBJ2-3 TRBV4-2 CASSQWSGSTDTQYF
TRBJ2-7 TRBV28 CASSIMVSSYEQYF
TRBJ2-5 TRBV12-3/TRBV12-4 CASSRGQGISSGETQYF
TRBJ1-1 TRBV5-1 CASSADTDTEAFF
TRBJ2-3 TRBV7-9 CASSHTSGRAGDTQYF
TRBJ2-5 TRBV7-4 CASSLTSGGPFGETQYF
TRBJ2-2 TRBV4-2 CTSSQEGGQGADTGELFF
TRBJ2-5 TRBV7-2 CASGDRGPETQYF